A single sample gave rise to the 21 T cell receptor beta chains below, sequenced in a study of blood T cells in healthy people across ages. Next came a second PCR, run for roughly 7 to 12 cycles, which used a sample-barcoded 5' primer along with a J-beta primer mix. TCRdb re-called the 5' RACE reads with MiXCR, one entry per CDR3 protein. The table lists hundreds of thousands of distinct CDR3 sequences, just over 55% of them singletons, with roughly 25% in the top ten. Sequenced: blood. These receptors were taken from a man aged 35-49 years in good health.

This sequence joins TRBV7-2 and TRBJ2-1; TRBD2 aligns across 12 bases. Germline V gives CDR1 SGHTA, CDR2 FQGNSA. Trimming at V came to 6 bases and at J to 9 bases, leaving 9 bases not matched to a gene. The CDR3 consists of 15 residues. As DNA, the CDR3 is TGTGCCAGCAGGGCACGACTAGCGGGAGCGTCTGAGCAGTTCTTC. Translated: CASRARLAGASEQFF. The whole variable domain, remainder taken from reference TRBV7-2 and TRBJ2-1, is GAGVSQSPSNKVTEKGKDVELRCDPISGHTALYWYRQSLGQGLEFLIYFQGNSAPDKSGLPSDRFSAERTGGSVSTLTIQRTQQEDSAVYLCASRARLAGASEQFFGPGTRLTVL.

The rearrangement uses TRBV15 and TRBJ2-7, with D uncertain. CDR3 size: 13 residues. Germline CDR1 and CDR2: LNHNV and YYDKDF (reference sequence). The V end was cut by 0 bases, the J end by 3 bases, with 6 bases between. CDR3 DNA: TGTGCCACCAGCAGAGATCCCAACTACGAGCAGTACTTC. Its protein product is CATSRDPNYEQYF.

This clonotype has more than one count but fewer than ten. The DNA for the CDR3 is TGTGCCAGCAGCGACCCTAACTATGGCTACACCTTC. It encodes CASSDPNYGYTF. V gene TRBV6-6 combines with J gene TRBJ1-2; no clear D gene. This CDR3 contains 12 residues. Germline V gives CDR1 MNHNY, CDR2 SVGAGI (reference sequence). Trimming removed 6 bases at V and 0 bases at J, with 5 bases between.

V is TRBV20-1 and J is TRBJ2-1; D is unresolved. The CDR3 has 15 amino acids. V lost 2 bases and J 10 bases, leaving 21 bases between the germline ends. The germline gives CDR1 DFQATT, CDR2 SNEGSKA (reference sequence). The CDR3 spells CSARKDLPFSAEQFF. CDR3 sequence (DNA): TGCAGTGCTAGAAAGGACCTGCCATTCTCGGCAGAGCAGTTCTTC.

This clonotype was seen just once. The V and J genes are TRBV29-1 and TRBJ1-6; TRBD1 aligns across 9 bases. V gave up 7 bases and J gave up 9 bases; unmatched junction bases: 4. The CDR3 totals 12 residues. In germline, CDR1 is SQVTM, CDR2 ANQGSEA. The CDR3 region is CSAGTGSSPLHF. DNA for the CDR3: TGCAGCGCAGGGACAGGGTCTTCACCCCTCCACTTT.

The rearrangement uses TRBV5-4 and TRBJ1-2; TRBD1 is a possible D gene (6 bases). The germline CDR1 and CDR2 sequences are SGHNT and YYREEE (reference sequence). Trimming took off 1 base at V and 4 bases at J, with 11 bases between the two ends. The CDR3 has 14 residues. CDR3 in amino acids: CASSLPDSIYGYTF. The CDR3 region has the DNA TGTGCCAGCAGCTTGCCGGACAGTATCTATGGCTACACCTTC.

The chain links TRBV27 to TRBJ2-1; D remains ambiguous. The CDR3 runs 14 residues. Germline assignment: CDR1 MNHEY and CDR2 SMNVEV (reference sequence). Trimming left V 8 bases short and J 4 bases short, with 15 bases between. For the CDR3, the DNA is TGTGCCAGCTGGGTAGGCGGAATTTACAATGAGCAGTTCTTC. Encoded protein: CASWVGGIYNEQFF.

The chain uses TRBV20-1 and TRBJ1-4, with unresolved D. The CDR3 totals 13 residues. Trimming shortened V by 3 bases and J by 6 bases, and 11 bases separated the two germline ends. Germline values: CDR1 DFQATT, CDR2 SNEGSKA (reference sequence). The CDR3 DNA follows: TGCAGTGCTAGTCCCGGGGTCTATGAAAAACTGTTTTTT. Encoded protein: CSASPGVYEKLFF.

The chain uses TRBV29-1 and TRBJ2-7, with a weak D call TRBD1 (6 bases). The CDR3 has 12 amino acids. The germline V gene has CDR1 SQVTM and CDR2 ANQGSEA. V was cut by 6 bases and J by 0 bases, with 9 bases left in between. This chain's CDR3 is CSVRTASYEQYF. The CDR3 DNA reads as TGCAGCGTACGGACAGCCTCCTACGAGCAGTACTTC.

This chain joins TRBV7-9 and TRBJ2-1; 10 bases map to TRBD2. Germline CDR1 SEHNR, CDR2 FQNEAQ (reference sequence). V was pared by 5 bases and J by 9 bases, with 7 bases of the junction left unmatched. This CDR3 comprises 14 residues. CDR3 bases: TGTGCCAGCAGCGTTAAGCGGGAGGGCGGTGAGCAGTTCTTC. This gives the protein CASSVKREGGEQFF.

The chain links TRBV3-1 to TRBJ2-1; 7 positions match TRBD1. The CDR3 contains 15 residues. Germline trimming cut 4 bases from V and 2 bases from J; bases unmatched to any gene: 5. The germline V gene encodes CDR1 LGHDT and CDR2 YNNKEL (reference sequence). The CDR3 coding sequence is TGTGCCAGCAGCCGGGACAGTCTGGCCTACAATGAGCAGTTCTTC. Translated, it gives CASSRDSLAYNEQFF.

J is TRBJ2-1 and V is TRBV20-1; 12 positions match TRBD2. J lost 7 bases, V lost 5 bases, and 6 bases had no gene match. The germline CDR1 and CDR2 sequences are DFQATT and SNEGSKA (reference sequence). The CDR3 contains 14 residues. This chain's CDR3 is CSAGGLAGENEQFF. In DNA, the CDR3 is TGCAGTGCTGGGGGACTAGCGGGTGAAAATGAGCAGTTCTTC.

J is TRBJ2-7 and V is TRBV11-2; 8 nucleotides align to TRBD1. Trimming took 3 bases from V and 0 from J; bases not matched to a gene: 7. This CDR3 spans 16 amino acids. Per the germline V gene, CDR1 is SGHAT and CDR2 is FQNNGV. This CDR3 is CASSFQTGVGSYEQYF. DNA for the CDR3: TGTGCCAGCAGCTTCCAGACAGGGGTGGGCTCCTACGAGCAGTACTTC. Filled out from reference TRBV11-2 and TRBJ2-7, the complete variable domain reads EAGVAQSPRYKIIEKRQSVAFWCNPISGHATLYWYQQILGQGPKLLIQFQNNGVVDDSQLPKDRFSAERLKGVDSTLKIQPAKLEDSAVYLCASSFQTGVGSYEQYFGPGTRLTVT.

This clonotype has a handful of counts. The chain links TRBV7-2 to TRBJ2-5, with D perhaps assigned TRBD1 or TRBD2 (5 bases each). The J call could be wrong; TRBJ2-7 is a better fit for the DNA end. Germline V gene lookup returns CDR1 SGHTA and CDR2 FQGNSA. CDR3 length: 13 amino acids. The CDR3, as DNA: TGTGCCAGCGGACTCAGGGCACTCTACGAGCAGTACTTC. It translates to CASGLRALYEQYF.

The gene calls are TRBV6-5 and TRBJ2-3; 8 nucleotides match TRBD1. CDR1 and CDR2 from the germline V gene are MNHEY and SVGAGI. V lost 2 bases to trimming and J lost 3 bases; unmatched junction nucleotides: 4. This CDR3 has 15 amino acids. The CDR3: CASSYQGAGTDTQYF. The DNA of the CDR3 is TGTGCCAGCAGTTACCAGGGGGCTGGAACAGATACGCAGTATTTT.

This clonotype came up a few times. The rearrangement uses TRBV6-5 and TRBJ2-1; 9 bases line up with TRBD1. The CDR3 length is 15 residues. V lost 5 bases to trimming and J lost 4 bases; unmatched junction nucleotides: 6. Germline V gene data show CDR1 as MNHEY and CDR2 as SVGAGI. The CDR3 DNA reads TGTGCCAGCAGTGACCGGGACAGGGCTTACAATGAGCAGTTCTTC. It encodes CASSDRDRAYNEQFF.

This chain joins TRBV7-9 and TRBJ2-1; D might be TRBD2 (6 bases). CDR1 and CDR2 (germline): SEHNR, FQNEAQ (reference sequence). The CDR3 totals 11 residues. V lost 3 bases and J lost 10, with 7 bases in between. CDR3 nucleotides: TGTGCCAGCAGCTTTGGAGGGGAGCAGTTCTTC. Its translation: CASSFGGEQFF.

The rearrangement uses TRBV5-1 and TRBJ2-7, with TRBD2 identical over 15 bases. From germline, CDR1 is SGHRS and CDR2 YFSETQ. Unmatched junction bases numbered 6, after V lost 4 bases and J lost 4 bases. The CDR3 has 16 residues. The CDR3 DNA is TGCGCCAGCAGCGTGGGACTAGCGGGGGGATTATACGAGCAGTACTTC. Translated, it gives CASSVGLAGGLYEQYF. Variable domain in full (rest from reference TRBV5-1 and TRBJ2-7): KAGVTQTPRYLIKTRGQQVTLSCSPISGHRSVSWYQQTPGQGLQFLFEYFSETQRNKGNFPGRFSGRQFSNSRSEMNVSTLELGDSALYLCASSVGLAGGLYEQYFGPGTRLTVT.

This rearrangement joins TRBV7-9 to TRBJ1-1; a possible D gene is TRBD1 (6 bases). Germline lookup yields CDR1 SEHNR and CDR2 FQNEAQ (reference sequence). This CDR3 has 12 amino acids. V was clipped by 4 bases and J by 11 bases, with 14 bases between them. CDR3 sequence: CASSSRGFEAFF. The CDR3, as DNA: TGTGCCAGCAGCTCTAGGGGGTTCGAGGCTTTCTTT.

The chain employs TRBV12-3 or TRBV12-4 and TRBJ2-7; 7 bases line up with TRBD1. The CDR3 spans 16 residues. V dropped 2 bases and J dropped 4; count of bases not matched to a gene: 11. CDR3: CASSLRIVGQSYEQYF. CDR3 nucleotides: TGTGCCAGCAGTTTAAGGATTGTGGGACAGTCATACGAGCAGTACTTC.

The chain's CDR3 is CASSSLTGTGLPYEQYF. CDR3 DNA sequence: TGTGCCAGCAGTTCCCTAACCGGGACAGGGCTTCCCTACGAGCAGTACTTC. The chain has TRBV27 and TRBJ2-7, with 9 bases matching TRBD1. This CDR3 has 17 amino acids. The germline V gene encodes CDR1 MNHEY and CDR2 SMNVEV (reference sequence). Trimming took 4 bases from V and 2 from J; bases not matched to a gene: 12.